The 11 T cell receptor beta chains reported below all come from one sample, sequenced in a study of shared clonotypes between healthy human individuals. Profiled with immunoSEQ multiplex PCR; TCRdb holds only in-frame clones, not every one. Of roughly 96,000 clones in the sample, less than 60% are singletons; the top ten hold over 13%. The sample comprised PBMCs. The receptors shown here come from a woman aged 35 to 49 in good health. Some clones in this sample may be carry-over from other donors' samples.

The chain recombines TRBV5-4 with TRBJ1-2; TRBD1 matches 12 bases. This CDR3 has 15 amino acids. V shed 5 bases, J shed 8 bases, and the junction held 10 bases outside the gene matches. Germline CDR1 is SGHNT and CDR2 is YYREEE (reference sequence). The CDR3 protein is CASRAIGTGGVGYTF. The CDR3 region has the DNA TGTGCCAGCAGAGCCATCGGGACAGGGGGCGTCGGCTACACCTTC.

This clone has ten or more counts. In DNA, the CDR3 is TGTGCCAGCAGCTCTGGGCGCAGGGGCTACACCTTC. Protein product: CASSSGRRGYTF. V is TRBV7-2 and J is TRBJ1-2, with unresolved D. From germline, CDR1 is SGHTA and CDR2 FQGNSA. The CDR3 covers 12 residues. With 4 bases removed from V and 8 bases from J, the gap between germline ends came to 11 bases.

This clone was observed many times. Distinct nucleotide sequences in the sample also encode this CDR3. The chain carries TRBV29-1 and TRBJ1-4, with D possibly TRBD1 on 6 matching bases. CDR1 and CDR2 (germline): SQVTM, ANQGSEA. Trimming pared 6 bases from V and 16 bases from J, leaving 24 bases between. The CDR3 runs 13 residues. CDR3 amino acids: CSVLGFSDRDKFF. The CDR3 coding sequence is TGCAGCGTCTTGGGGTTCAGTGACCGGGACAAGTTTTTT.

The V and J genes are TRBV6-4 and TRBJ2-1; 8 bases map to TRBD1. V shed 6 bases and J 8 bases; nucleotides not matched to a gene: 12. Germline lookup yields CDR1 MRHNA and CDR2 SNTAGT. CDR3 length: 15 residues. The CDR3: CASSPDRGSIDEQFF. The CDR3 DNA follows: TGTGCCAGCAGCCCAGACAGGGGATCCATCGATGAGCAGTTCTTC.

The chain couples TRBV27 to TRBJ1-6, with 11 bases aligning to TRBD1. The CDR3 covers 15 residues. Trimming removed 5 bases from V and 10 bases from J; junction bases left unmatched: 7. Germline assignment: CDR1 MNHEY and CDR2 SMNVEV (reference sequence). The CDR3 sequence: CASSRGTGGSSPLHF. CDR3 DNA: TGTGCCAGCAGTAGGGGGACAGGGGGAAGCTCACCCCTCCACTTT.

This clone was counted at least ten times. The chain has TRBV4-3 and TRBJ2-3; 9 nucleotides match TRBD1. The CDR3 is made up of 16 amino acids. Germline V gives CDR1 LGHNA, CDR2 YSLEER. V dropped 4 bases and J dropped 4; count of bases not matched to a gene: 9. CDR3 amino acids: CASSPNPGTGSDTQYF. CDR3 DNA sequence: TGCGCCAGCAGCCCGAACCCCGGGACAGGGTCAGATACGCAGTATTTT.

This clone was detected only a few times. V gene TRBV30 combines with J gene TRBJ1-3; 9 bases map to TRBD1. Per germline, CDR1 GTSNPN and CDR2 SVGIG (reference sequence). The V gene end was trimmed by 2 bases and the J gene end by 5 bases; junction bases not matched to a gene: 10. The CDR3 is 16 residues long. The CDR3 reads CAWSRSRDRVRNTIYF. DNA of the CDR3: TGTGCCTGGAGTCGAAGCCGGGACAGGGTGAGAAACACCATATATTTT.

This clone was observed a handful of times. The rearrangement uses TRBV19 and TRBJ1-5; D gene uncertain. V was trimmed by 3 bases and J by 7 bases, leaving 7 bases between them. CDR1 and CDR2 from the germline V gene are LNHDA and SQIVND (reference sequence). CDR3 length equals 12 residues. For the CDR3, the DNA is TGTGCCAGTAGTATCGCACGGCAGCCCCAGCATTTT. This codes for CASSIARQPQHF.

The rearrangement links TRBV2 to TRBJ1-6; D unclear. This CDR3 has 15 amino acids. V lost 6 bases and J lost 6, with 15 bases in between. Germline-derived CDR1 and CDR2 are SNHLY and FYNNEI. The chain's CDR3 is CASRGDEGGNSPLHF. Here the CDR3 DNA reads TGTGCCAGCAGAGGAGACGAAGGCGGTAATTCACCCCTCCACTTT.

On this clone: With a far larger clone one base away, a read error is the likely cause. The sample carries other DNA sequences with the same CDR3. In DNA, the CDR3 is TGTGCCAGCAGCTTCCTCCGCTACTCACCCTACGAGCAGTACTTC. It encodes CASSFLRYSPYEQYF. The V call is TRBV7-7, the J call TRBJ2-7, with D unclear. CDR1 is SSHAT and CDR2 is FNYEAQ in the germline V gene (reference sequence). With 3 bases removed from V and 2 bases from J, the gap between germline ends came to 14 bases. This CDR3 contains 15 residues.

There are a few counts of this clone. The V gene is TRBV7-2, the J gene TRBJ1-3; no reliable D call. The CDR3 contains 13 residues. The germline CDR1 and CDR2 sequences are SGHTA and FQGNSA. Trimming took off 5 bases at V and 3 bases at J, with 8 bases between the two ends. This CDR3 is CASSIRGGNTIYF. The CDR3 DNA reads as TGTGCCAGCAGCATAAGAGGTGGAAACACCATATATTTT.